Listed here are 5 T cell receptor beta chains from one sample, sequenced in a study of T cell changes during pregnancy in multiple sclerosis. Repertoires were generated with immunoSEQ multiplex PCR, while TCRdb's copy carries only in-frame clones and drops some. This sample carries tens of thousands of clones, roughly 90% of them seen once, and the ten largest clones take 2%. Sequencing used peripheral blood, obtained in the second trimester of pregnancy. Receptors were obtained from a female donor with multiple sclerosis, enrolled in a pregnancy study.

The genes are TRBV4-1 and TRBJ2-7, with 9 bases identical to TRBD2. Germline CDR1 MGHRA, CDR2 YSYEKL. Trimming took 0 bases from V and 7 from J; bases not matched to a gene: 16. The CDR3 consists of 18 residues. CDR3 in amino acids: CASSQEPPGVAGEWEQYF. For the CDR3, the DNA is TGCGCCAGCAGCCAAGAACCCCCCGGGGTAGCGGGAGAGTGGGAGCAGTACTTC.

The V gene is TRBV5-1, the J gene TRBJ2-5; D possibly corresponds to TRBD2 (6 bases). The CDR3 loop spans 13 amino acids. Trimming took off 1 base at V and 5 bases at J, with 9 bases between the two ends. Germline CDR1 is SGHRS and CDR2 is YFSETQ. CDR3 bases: TGCGCCAGCAGCTTGAGCCTAGCGGAGACCCAGTACTTC. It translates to CASSLSLAETQYF.

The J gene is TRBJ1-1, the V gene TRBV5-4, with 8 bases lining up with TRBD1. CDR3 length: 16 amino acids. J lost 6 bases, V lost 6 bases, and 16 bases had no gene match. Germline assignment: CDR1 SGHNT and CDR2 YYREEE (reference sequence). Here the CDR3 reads CASTLGQGAYGAEAFF. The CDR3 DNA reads TGTGCCAGCACCTTAGGGCAGGGGGCGTACGGCGCTGAAGCTTTCTTT.

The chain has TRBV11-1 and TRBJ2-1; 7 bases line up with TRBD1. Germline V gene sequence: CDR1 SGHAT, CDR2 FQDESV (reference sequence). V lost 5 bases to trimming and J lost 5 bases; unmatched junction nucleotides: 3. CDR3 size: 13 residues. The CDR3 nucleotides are TGTGCCAGCAGCCGGGACAGCGACAATGAGCAGTTCTTC. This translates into CASSRDSDNEQFF.

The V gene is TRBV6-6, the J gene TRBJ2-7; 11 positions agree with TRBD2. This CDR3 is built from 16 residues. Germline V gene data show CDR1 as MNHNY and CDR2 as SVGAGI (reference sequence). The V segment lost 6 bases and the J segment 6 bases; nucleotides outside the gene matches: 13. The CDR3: CASRLYTGTSGSEQYF. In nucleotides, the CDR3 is TGTGCCAGCAGATTATACACCGGGACTAGCGGAAGCGAGCAGTACTTC.